Below, 3 T cell receptor beta chains from the same sample are listed, as sequenced in a study of shared T cell receptors in the human thymus. Method: immunoSEQ multiplex PCR; TCRdb's copy keeps in-frame clones and lacks some. This table holds 630,000 or so clones, about 90% found once. These data were also reused for a study on human thymus T cells.

What was sequenced was thymocytes. Receptors were obtained from a boy less than two years old with a congenital heart defect.

This clone was counted once. This chain uses TRBV4-3 with TRBJ1-4; D remains unclear. The CDR3 covers 17 residues. Germline CDR1 is LGHNA and CDR2 is YSLEER. Deletions cut 7 bases from V and 0 bases from J, with 18 bases between. The CDR3 region is CASKGFLGAATNEKLFF. CDR3 nucleotide sequence: TGCGCCAGCAAAGGCTTCTTAGGAGCGGCAACTAATGAAAAACTGTTTTTT.

The rearrangement links TRBV9 to TRBJ1-4; 10 bases are shared with TRBD1. This CDR3 region has 16 residues. The junction had 4 bases not matched to a gene; V was cut back by 3 bases and J by 2 bases. CDR1 and CDR2 (germline): SGDLS, YYNGEE. The CDR3 nucleotides read TGTGCCAGCAGCGACGGGACAGGGGATACTAATGAAAAACTGTTTTTT. Translation: CASSDGTGDTNEKLFF.

The CDR3 reads CASRDTGSYGYTF. Written as DNA, the CDR3 is TGTGCCAGCAGGGACACAGGGTCCTATGGCTACACCTTC. The chain employs TRBV6-4 and TRBJ1-2, with D possibly TRBD1 on 6 matching bases. V was pared by 6 bases and J by 4 bases, with 12 bases between. CDR1 is MRHNA and CDR2 is SNTAGT in the germline V gene. The length of the CDR3 is 13 residues.